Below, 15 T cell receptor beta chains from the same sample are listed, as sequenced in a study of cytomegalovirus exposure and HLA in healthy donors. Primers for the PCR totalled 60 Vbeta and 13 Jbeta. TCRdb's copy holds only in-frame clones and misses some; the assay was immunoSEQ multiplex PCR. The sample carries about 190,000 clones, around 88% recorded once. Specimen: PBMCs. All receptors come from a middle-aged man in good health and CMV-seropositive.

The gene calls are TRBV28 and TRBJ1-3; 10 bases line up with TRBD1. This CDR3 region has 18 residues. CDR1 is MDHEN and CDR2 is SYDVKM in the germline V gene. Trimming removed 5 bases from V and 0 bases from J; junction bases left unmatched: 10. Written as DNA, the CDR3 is TGTGCCAGCAGTCCGACAGGGGGCTTTGCTTTCTCTGGAAACACCATATATTTT. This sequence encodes CASSPTGGFAFSGNTIYF.

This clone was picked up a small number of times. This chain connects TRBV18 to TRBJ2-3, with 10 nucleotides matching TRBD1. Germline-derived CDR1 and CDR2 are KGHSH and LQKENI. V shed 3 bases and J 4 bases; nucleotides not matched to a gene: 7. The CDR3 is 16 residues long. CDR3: CASSPSGTGDPDTQYF. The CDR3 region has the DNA TGTGCCAGCTCACCTTCCGGGACAGGGGATCCAGATACGCAGTATTTT.

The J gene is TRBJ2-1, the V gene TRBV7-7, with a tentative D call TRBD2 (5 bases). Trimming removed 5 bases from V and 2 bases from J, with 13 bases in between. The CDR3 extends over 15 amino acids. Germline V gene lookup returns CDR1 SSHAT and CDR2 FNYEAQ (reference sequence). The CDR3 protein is CASSQEATAYNEQFF. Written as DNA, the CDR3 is TGTGCCAGCAGCCAGGAGGCCACAGCCTACAATGAGCAGTTCTTC.

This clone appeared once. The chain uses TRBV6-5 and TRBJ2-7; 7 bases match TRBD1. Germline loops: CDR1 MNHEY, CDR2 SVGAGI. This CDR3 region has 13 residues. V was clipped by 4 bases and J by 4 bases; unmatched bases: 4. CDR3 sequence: CASSLNRGYEQYF. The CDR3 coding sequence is TGTGCCAGCAGTTTGAACAGGGGATACGAGCAGTACTTC.

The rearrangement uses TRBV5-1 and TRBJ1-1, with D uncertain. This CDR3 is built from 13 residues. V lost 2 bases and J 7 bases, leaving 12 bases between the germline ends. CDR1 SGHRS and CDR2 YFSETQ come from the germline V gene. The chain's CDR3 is CASSFGGDREAFF. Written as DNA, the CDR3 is TGCGCCAGCAGCTTTGGCGGCGACCGTGAAGCTTTCTTT. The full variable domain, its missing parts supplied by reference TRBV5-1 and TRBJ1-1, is KAGVTQTPRYLIKTRGQQVTLSCSPISGHRSVSWYQQTPGQGLQFLFEYFSETQRNKGNFPGRFSGRQFSNSRSEMNVSTLELGDSALYLCASSFGGDREAFFGQGTRLTVV.

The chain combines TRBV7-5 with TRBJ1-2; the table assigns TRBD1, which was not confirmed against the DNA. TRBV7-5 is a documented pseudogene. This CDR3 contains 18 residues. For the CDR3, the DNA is TGTGCCAGAAGCTTAAGGTCTACCGACAGGACCTTGAGCTATGGCTACACCTTC. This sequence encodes CARSLRSTDRTLSYGYTF.

The CDR3 protein is CASSVGGEWSYNEQFF. CDR3 sequence (DNA): TGTGCCAGCAGCGTAGGGGGGGAGTGGTCCTACAATGAGCAGTTCTTC. The genes are TRBV9 and TRBJ2-1; a weak D match, TRBD2 (6 bases). CDR3 length: 16 residues. The V gene's germline CDR1 is SGDLS and CDR2 YYNGEE. V lost 0 bases, J lost 1 base, and 11 bases lay in between.

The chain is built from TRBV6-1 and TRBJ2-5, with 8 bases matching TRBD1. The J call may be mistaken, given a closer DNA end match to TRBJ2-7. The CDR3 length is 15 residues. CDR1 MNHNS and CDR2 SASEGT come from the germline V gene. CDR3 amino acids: CASSRTGQGDDEQYF. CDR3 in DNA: TGTGCCAGCAGTAGAACCGGACAGGGTGACGACGAGCAGTACTTC.

In DNA, the CDR3 is TGTGCCAGCAGAAACGACAGGGCTGAAGCTTTCTTT. Amino acid sequence: CASRNDRAEAFF. The chain links TRBV5-4 to TRBJ1-1; 7 nucleotides match TRBD1. Germline V gene sequence: CDR1 SGHNT, CDR2 YYREEE (reference sequence). This CDR3 comprises 12 residues. J was trimmed by 6 bases and V by 5 bases; bases with no gene match: 4.

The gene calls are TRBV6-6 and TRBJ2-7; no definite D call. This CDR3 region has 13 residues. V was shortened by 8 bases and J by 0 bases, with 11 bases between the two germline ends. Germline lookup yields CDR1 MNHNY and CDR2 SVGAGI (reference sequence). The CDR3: CASSIHRSYEQYF. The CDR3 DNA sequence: TGTGCCAGCTCCATACACCGCTCCTACGAGCAGTACTTC.

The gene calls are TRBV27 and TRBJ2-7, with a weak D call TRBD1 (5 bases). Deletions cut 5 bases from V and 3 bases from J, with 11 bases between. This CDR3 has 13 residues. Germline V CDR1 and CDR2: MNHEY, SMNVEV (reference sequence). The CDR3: CASSPRQFYEQYF. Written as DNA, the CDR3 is TGTGCCAGCAGTCCCCGACAGTTCTACGAGCAGTACTTC.

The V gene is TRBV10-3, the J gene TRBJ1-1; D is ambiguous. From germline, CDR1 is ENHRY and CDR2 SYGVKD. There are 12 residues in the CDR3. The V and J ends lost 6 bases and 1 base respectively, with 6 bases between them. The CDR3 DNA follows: TGTGCCATCAGAGATAGGAACACTGAAGCTTTCTTT. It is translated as CAIRDRNTEAFF.

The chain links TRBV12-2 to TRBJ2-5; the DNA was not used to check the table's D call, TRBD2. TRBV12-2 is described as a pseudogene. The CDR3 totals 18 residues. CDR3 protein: CASRLALPAAGTQETQYF. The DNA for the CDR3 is TGTGCAAGTCGCTTAGCGCTTCCGGCAGCGGGAACCCAAGAGACCCAGTACTTC.

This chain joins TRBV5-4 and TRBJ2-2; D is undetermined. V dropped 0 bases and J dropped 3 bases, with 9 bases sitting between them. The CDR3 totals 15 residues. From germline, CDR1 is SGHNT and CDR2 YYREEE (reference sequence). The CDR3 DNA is TGTGCCAGCAGCTTGGGGAGACGGTACACCGGGGAGCTGTTTTTT. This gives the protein CASSLGRRYTGELFF.

Written as DNA, the CDR3 is TGTGCCAGCAGCGGAACCGGACAGGGGTCCTACGAGCAGTACTTC. Amino acids: CASSGTGQGSYEQYF. The genes are TRBV6-1 and TRBJ2-7; 9 bases map to TRBD1. Germline-derived CDR1 and CDR2 are MNHNS and SASEGT. This CDR3 spans 15 amino acids. V shed 6 bases, J shed 1 base, and the junction held 7 bases outside the gene matches.